This T cell receptor beta chain was sequenced in a study of blood T cell repertoires in COVID-19. The protocol was immunoSEQ multiplex PCR, while the TCRdb copy is restricted to in-frame clones and leaves out a portion. The sample records about 410,000 clones, about nine tenths being singletons. The specimen was peripheral blood. This clonotype was sampled from a woman in her thirties with active or convalescent COVID-19.

The CDR3 DNA sequence: TGTGCCAGCAGGAAGAGAGGGGGCTTCTATGGCTACACCTTC. It specifies CASRKRGGFYGYTF. V and J are TRBV27 and TRBJ1-2; 7 positions match TRBD1. The V segment lost 6 bases and the J segment 4 bases; nucleotides outside the gene matches: 8. Germline V gene sequence: CDR1 MNHEY, CDR2 SMNVEV (reference sequence). This CDR3 is 14 amino acids long.